The 5 T cell receptor beta chains below all came from one sample that was sequenced in a study of technical replicates of blood from several donors. The protocol was immunoSEQ multiplex PCR, while the TCRdb copy is restricted to in-frame clones and leaves out a portion. The repertoire includes 9,500 to 15,000 clones, 79% of them detected once, and 14% to 15% sits in the top ten. The sample consisted of PBMCs. Source of these receptors: a human donor in good health.

This clone has just a few counts. CDR3 bases: TGTGCCAGCAGCTTGGCACAGCGAAACACCATATATTTT. Translated: CASSLAQRNTIYF. J is TRBJ1-3 and V is TRBV5-8; D uncertain. Germline CDR1 SGHTS, CDR2 YDEGEE. Deletions cut 0 bases from V and 5 bases from J, with 6 bases between. The CDR3 is 13 amino acids. Full variable domain (remainder filled in from reference TRBV5-8 and TRBJ1-3): EAGVTQSPTHLIKTRGQQATLRCSPISGHTSVYWYQQALGLGLQFLLWYDEGEERNRGNFPPRFSGRQFPNYSSELNVNALELEDSALYLCASSLAQRNTIYFGEGSWLTVV.

V gene TRBV5-4 combines with J gene TRBJ2-2; D is perhaps TRBD1 (6 bases). With 4 bases removed from V and 3 bases from J, the gap between germline ends came to 16 bases. This CDR3 is built from 16 residues. Germline V gene data show CDR1 as SGHNT and CDR2 as YYREEE (reference sequence). The chain's CDR3 is CASSILTGSDTGELFF. CDR3 nucleotide sequence: TGTGCCAGCAGCATACTAACAGGGAGCGACACCGGGGAGCTGTTTTTT.

The V gene is TRBV19, the J gene TRBJ2-7; the match to TRBD2 covers 9 bases. The CDR3 has 15 residues. Trimming removed 7 bases from V and 3 bases from J; junction bases left unmatched: 10. Germline assignment: CDR1 LNHDA and CDR2 SQIVND (reference sequence). The CDR3 bases are TGTGCCAGTATGGGCGATGGCGGGGGGGACTACGAGCAGTACTTC. Amino acid sequence: CASMGDGGGDYEQYF. Based on the CDR3 plus reference TRBV19 and TRBJ2-7, the full variable domain is DGGITQSPKYLFRKEGQNVTLSCEQNLNHDAMYWYRQDPGQGLRLIYYSQIVNDFQKGDIAEGYSVSREKKESFPLTVTSAQKNPTAFYLCASMGDGGGDYEQYFGPGTRLTVT.

The chain uses TRBV5-1 and TRBJ2-1, with TRBD2 matching over 9 bases. Looked up from germline, CDR1 is SGHRS and CDR2 is YFSETQ. Trimming took 0 bases from V and 8 from J; bases not matched to a gene: 9. The CDR3 extends over 16 amino acids. CDR3 bases: TGCGCCAGCAGCTTGGAGGCGGGAGGGCCCGTTGATGAGCAGTTCTTC. It translates to CASSLEAGGPVDEQFF.

The sample holds a few counts of this clone. The J gene is TRBJ2-1, the V gene TRBV6-1; a weak D match, TRBD2 (5 bases). Germline CDR1 is MNHNS and CDR2 is SASEGT. This CDR3 region has 15 residues. The V gene lost 1 base and the J gene lost 4 bases, with 11 bases spanning the gap. CDR3 sequence: CASSEEAEVYNEQFF. In DNA, the CDR3 is TGTGCCAGCAGTGAAGAAGCGGAGGTTTACAATGAGCAGTTCTTC.